This entry features one TCR beta chain sequence. Its antigen is unidentified. Alongside a J-beta primer mix, a sample-barcoded 5' primer served in a second PCR lasting about 7 to 11 cycles. One entry per CDR3 protein results from TCRdb running MiXCR on the 5' RACE reads. The repertoire holds approximately 1,700,000 distinct CDR3 sequences, about 39% seen once, with about 23% in the top ten. These data belong to a study of blood T cells in healthy people across ages. Germline loops: CDR1 SGHTA, CDR2 FQGNSA. Unmatched junction bases numbered 8, after V lost 1 base and J lost 7 bases. CDR3 length: 16 residues. Study conclusions and caveats: Relative to aged donors, long-lived donors carried more naive CD4+ cells and displayed higher diversity. Diversity estimates from one million T cells were considered underestimates.

The individuals who served as donors were healthy Caucasians living in Russia, aged about 6 to 95. The chain links TRBV7-2 to TRBJ2-3; 10 bases line up with TRBD2. Sequencing input: blood. The sequence was collected from a human donor in good health. The CDR3 bases are TGTGCCAGCAGCTTAGGGACTAGCGGAGGGTTTAATACGCAGTATTTT. It translates to CASSLGTSGGFNTQYF. The whole variable domain, filled in from reference TRBV7-2 and TRBJ2-3, reads GAGVSQSPSNKVTEKGKDVELRCDPISGHTALYWYRQSLGQGLEFLIYFQGNSAPDKSGLPSDRFSAERTGGSVSTLTIQRTQQEDSAVYLCASSLGTSGGFNTQYFGPGTRLTVL.